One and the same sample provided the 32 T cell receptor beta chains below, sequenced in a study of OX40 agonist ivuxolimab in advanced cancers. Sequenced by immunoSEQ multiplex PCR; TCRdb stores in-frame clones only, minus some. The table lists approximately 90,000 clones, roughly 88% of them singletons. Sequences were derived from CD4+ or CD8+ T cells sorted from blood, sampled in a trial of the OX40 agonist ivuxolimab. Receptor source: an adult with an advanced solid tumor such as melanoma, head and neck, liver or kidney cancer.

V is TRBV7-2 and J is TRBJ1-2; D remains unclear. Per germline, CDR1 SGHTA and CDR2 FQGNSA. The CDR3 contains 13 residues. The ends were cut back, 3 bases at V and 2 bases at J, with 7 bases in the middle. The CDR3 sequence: CASSFTTNYGYTF. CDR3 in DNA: TGTGCCAGCAGCTTTACGACAAACTATGGCTACACCTTC.

In DNA, the CDR3 is TGTGCCAGCAGAACAGGGGGGGTTCAGTACTTC. As protein: CASRTGGVQYF. The V and J genes are TRBV27 and TRBJ2-7; maybe TRBD1 (8 bases). The germline CDR1 and CDR2 sequences are MNHEY and SMNVEV (reference sequence). The CDR3 spans 11 residues. Between the trimmed V and J ends, which lost 6 bases and 10 bases, there was a span of 13 bases.

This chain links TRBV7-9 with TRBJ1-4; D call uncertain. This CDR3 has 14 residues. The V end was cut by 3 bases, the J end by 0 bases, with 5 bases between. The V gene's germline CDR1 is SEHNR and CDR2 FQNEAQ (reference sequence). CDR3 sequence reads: CASSLGATNEKLFF. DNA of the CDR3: TGTGCCAGCAGCTTGGGTGCAACTAATGAAAAACTGTTTTTT.

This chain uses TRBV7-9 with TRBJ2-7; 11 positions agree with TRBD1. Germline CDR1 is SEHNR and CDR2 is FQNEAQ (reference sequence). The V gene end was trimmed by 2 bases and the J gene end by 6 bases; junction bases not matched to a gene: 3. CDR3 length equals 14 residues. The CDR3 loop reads CASSLRTGGGEQYF. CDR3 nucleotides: TGTGCCAGCAGCTTACGGACAGGGGGCGGCGAGCAGTACTTC.

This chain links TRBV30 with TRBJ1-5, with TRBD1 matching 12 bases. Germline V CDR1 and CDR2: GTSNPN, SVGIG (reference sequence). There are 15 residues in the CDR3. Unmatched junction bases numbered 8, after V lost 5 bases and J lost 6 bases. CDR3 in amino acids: CAWSVGTGGFQPQHF. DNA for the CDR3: TGTGCCTGGTCGGTCGGGACAGGGGGCTTTCAGCCCCAGCATTTT.

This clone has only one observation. The CDR3 here is CASSVAYGNYEQYF. CDR3 sequence (DNA): TGTGCCAGCAGCGTAGCTTACGGAAACTACGAGCAGTACTTC. The rearrangement joins TRBV9 to TRBJ2-7; D remains unclear. This CDR3 is built from 14 residues. Trimming cost V 0 bases and J 3 bases, with 10 bases left between them. CDR1 is SGDLS and CDR2 is YYNGEE in the germline V gene.

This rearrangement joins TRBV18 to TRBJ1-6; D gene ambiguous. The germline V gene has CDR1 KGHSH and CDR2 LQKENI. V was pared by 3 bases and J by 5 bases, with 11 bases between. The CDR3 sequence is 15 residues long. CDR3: CASSPRVPHNSPLHF. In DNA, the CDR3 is TGTGCCAGCTCACCCCGGGTCCCCCATAATTCACCCCTCCACTTT.

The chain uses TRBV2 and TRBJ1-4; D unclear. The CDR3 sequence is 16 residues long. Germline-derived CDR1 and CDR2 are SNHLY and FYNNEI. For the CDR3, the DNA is TGTGCTGGCTCGCCGGGGATCACCCCAACTAATGAAAAACTGTTTTTT. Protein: CAGSPGITPTNEKLFF.

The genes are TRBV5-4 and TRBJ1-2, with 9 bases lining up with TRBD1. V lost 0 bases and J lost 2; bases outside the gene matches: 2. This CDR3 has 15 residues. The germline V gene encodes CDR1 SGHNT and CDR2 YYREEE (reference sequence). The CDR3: CASSLATGGNYGYTF. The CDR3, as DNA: TGTGCCAGCAGCTTGGCGACAGGGGGGAACTATGGCTACACCTTC.

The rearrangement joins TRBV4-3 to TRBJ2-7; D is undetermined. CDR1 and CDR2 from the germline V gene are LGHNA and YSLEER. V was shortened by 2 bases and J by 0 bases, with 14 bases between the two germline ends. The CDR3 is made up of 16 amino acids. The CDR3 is CASSQPCRTSSYEQYF. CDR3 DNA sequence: TGCGCCAGCAGCCAACCATGTCGCACAAGCTCCTACGAGCAGTACTTC.

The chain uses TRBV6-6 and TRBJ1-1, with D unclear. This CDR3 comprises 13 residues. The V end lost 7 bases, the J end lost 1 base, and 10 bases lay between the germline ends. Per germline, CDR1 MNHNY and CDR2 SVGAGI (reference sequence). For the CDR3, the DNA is TGTGCCAGCAAAGACCCTGGGAACACTGAAGCTTTCTTT. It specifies CASKDPGNTEAFF.

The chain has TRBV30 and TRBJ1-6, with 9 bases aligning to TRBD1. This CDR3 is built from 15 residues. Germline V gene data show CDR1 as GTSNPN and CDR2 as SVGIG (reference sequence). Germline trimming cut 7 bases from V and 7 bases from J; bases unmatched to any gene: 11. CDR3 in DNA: TGTGCCTCCGACTGGGGGGACAGGGTCAATTCACCCCTCCACTTT. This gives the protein CASDWGDRVNSPLHF. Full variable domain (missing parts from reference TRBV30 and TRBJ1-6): SQTIHQWPATLVQPVGSPLSLECTVEGTSNPNLYWYRQAAGRGLQLLFYSVGIGQISSEVPQNLSASRPQDRQFILSSKKLLLSDSGFYLCASDWGDRVNSPLHFGNGTRLTVT.

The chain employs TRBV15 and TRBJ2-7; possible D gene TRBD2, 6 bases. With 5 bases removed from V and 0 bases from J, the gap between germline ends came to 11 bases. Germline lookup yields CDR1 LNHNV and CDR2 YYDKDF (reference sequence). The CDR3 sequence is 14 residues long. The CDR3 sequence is CATSRDSASYEQYF. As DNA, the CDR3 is TGTGCCACCAGCCGGGACTCAGCCTCCTACGAGCAGTACTTC.

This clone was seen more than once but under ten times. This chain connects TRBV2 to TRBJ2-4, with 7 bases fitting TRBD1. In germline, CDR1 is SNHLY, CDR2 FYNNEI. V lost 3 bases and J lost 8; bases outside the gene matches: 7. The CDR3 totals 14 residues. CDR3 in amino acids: CASSDRDRVDIQYF. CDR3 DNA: TGTGCCAGCAGTGACCGCGACAGGGTCGACATTCAGTACTTC. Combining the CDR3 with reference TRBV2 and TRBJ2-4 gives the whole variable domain EPEVTQTPSHQVTQMGQEVILRCVPISNHLYFYWYRQILGQKVEFLVSFYNNEISEKSEIFDDQFSVERPDGSNFTLKIRSTKLEDSAMYFCASSDRDRVDIQYFGAGTRLSVL.

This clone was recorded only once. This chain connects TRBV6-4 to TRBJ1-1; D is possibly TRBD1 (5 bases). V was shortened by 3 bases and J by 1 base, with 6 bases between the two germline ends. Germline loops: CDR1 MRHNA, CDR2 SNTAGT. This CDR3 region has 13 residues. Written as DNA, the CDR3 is TGTGCCAGCAGTGAAGACAGGAACACTGAAGCTTTCTTT. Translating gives CASSEDRNTEAFF.

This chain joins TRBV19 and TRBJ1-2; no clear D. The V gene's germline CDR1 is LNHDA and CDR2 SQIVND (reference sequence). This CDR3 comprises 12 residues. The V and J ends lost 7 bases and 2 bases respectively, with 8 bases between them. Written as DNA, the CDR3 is TGTGCCAGTATGGGGTTAAACTATGGCTACACCTTC. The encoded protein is CASMGLNYGYTF.

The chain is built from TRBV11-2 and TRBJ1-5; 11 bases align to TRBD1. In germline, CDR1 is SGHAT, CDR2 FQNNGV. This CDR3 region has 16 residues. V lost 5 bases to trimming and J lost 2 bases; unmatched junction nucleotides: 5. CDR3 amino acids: CASSRTGGGGNQPQHF. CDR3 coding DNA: TGTGCCAGCAGCCGGACAGGGGGCGGAGGCAATCAGCCCCAGCATTTT.

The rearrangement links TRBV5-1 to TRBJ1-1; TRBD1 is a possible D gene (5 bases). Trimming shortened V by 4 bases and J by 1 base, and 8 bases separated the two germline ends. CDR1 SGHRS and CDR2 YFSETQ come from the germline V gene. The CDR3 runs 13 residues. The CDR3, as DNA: TGCGCCAGCAGCCAAGGACAGAACACTGAAGCTTTCTTT. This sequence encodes CASSQGQNTEAFF.

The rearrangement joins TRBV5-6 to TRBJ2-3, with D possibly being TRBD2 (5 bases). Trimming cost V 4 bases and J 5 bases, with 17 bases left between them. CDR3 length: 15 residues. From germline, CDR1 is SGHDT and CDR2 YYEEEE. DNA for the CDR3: TGTGCCAGCAGCCTGGTCGGGCTAGCTTTAGATACGCAGTATTTT. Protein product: CASSLVGLALDTQYF.

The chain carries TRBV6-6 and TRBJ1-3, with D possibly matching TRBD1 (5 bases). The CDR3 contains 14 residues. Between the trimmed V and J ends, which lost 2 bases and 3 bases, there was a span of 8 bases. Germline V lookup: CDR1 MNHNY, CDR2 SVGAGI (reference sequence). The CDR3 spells CASSYDSFGNTIYF. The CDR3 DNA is TGTGCCAGCAGTTACGACAGCTTTGGAAACACCATATATTTT.

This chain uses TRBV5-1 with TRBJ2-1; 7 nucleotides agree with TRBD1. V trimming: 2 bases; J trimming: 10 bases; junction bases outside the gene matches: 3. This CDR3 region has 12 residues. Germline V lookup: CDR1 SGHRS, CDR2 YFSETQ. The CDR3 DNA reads TGCGCCAGCAGCTTAGGGGACAGAGAGCAGTTCTTC. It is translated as CASSLGDREQFF.

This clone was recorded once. The DNA of the CDR3 is TGCGCCAGCAGCCAAGCCCGGGTTCCGGGCTCGGATCAGCCCCAGCATTTT. This codes for CASSQARVPGSDQPQHF. This chain connects TRBV4-3 to TRBJ1-5; D is unclear. The length of the CDR3 is 17 residues. The germline gives CDR1 LGHNA, CDR2 YSLEER. The ends were cut back, 1 base at V and 5 bases at J, with 18 bases in the middle.

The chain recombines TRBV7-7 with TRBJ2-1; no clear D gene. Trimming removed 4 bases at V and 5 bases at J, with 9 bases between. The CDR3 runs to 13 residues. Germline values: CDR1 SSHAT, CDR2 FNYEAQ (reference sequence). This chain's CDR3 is CASSSLGNNEQFF. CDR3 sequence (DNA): TGTGCCAGCAGCTCTCTCGGAAACAATGAGCAGTTCTTC. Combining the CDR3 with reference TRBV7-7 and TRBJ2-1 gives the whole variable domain GAGVSQSPRYKVTKRGQDVTLRCDPISSHATLYWYQQALGQGPEFLTYFNYEAQPDKSGLPSDRFSAERPEGSISTLTIQRTEQRDSAMYRCASSSLGNNEQFFGPGTRLTVL.

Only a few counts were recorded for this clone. CDR3 coding DNA: TGTGCCAGCACCGATTACAGGAATTATGGCTACACCTTC. Its translation is CASTDYRNYGYTF. The V call is TRBV7-9, the J call TRBJ1-2; possible D gene TRBD1, 5 bases. CDR1 and CDR2 from the germline V gene are SEHNR and FQNEAQ (reference sequence). V was cut by 7 bases and J by 5 bases, with 14 bases left in between. The CDR3 has 13 residues.

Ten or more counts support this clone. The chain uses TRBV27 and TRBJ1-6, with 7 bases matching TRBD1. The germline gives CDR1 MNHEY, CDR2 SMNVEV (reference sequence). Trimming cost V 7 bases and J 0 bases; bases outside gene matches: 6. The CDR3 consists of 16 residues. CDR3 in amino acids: CASTLQGSSYNSPLHF. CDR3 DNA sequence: TGTGCCAGCACCTTACAGGGGAGCTCCTATAATTCACCCCTCCACTTT.

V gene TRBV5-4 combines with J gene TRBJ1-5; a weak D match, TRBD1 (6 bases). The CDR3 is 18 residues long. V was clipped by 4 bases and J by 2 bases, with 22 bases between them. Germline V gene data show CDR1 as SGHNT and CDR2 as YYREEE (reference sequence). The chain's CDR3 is CASSQKGGAGSGNQPQHF. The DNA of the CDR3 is TGTGCCAGCAGCCAAAAGGGGGGGGCGGGTTCCGGCAATCAGCCCCAGCATTTT.

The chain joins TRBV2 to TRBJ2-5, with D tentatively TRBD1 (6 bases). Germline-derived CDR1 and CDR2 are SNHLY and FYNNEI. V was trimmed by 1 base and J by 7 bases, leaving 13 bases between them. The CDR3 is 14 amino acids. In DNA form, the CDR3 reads TGTGCCAGCAGTGAAGGGAGCAGAGGGGGGACCCAGTACTTC. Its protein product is CASSEGSRGGTQYF.

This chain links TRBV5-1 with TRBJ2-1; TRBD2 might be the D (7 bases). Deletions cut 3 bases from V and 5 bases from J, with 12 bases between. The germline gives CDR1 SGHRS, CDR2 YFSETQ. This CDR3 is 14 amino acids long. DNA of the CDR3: TGCGCCAGCAGCTACCGGGGGGCCAACAATGAGCAGTTCTTC. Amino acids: CASSYRGANNEQFF.

The CDR3 protein is CASSEHTALYGYTF. The CDR3 DNA reads TGTGCCAGCAGTGAGCATACAGCACTCTATGGCTACACCTTC. This chain uses TRBV6-1 with TRBJ1-2; D unclear. The germline V gene encodes CDR1 MNHNS and CDR2 SASEGT. The CDR3 has 14 amino acids. Trimming removed 3 bases at V and 4 bases at J, with 12 bases between.

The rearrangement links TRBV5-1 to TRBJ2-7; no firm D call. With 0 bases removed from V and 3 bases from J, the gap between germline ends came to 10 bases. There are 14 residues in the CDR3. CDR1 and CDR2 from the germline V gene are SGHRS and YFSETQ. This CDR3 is CASSLGTVIYEQYF. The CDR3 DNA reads TGCGCCAGCAGCTTGGGGACGGTGATCTACGAGCAGTACTTC. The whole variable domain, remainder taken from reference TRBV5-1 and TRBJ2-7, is KAGVTQTPRYLIKTRGQQVTLSCSPISGHRSVSWYQQTPGQGLQFLFEYFSETQRNKGNFPGRFSGRQFSNSRSEMNVSTLELGDSALYLCASSLGTVIYEQYFGPGTRLTVT.

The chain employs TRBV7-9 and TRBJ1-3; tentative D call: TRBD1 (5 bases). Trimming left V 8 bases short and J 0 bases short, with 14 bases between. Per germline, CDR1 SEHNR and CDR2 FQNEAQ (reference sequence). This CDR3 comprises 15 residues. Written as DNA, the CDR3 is TGTGCCAGCTCTGGGGGGAGCGTCTCTGGAAACACCATATATTTT. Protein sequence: CASSGGSVSGNTIYF. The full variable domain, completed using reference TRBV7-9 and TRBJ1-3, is DTGVSQNPRHKITKRGQNVTFRCDPISEHNRLYWYRQTLGQGPEFLTYFQNEAQLEKSRLLSDRFSAERPKGSFSTLEIQRTEQGDSAMYLCASSGGSVSGNTIYFGEGSWLTVV.

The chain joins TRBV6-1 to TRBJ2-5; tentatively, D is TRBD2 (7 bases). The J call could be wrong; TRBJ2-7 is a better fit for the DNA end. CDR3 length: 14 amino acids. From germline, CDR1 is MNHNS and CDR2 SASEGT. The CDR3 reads CASSWRGGLNEQYF. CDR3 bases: TGTGCCAGCAGTTGGAGGGGGGGCTTGAACGAGCAGTACTTC.